This note documents a single TCR beta chain sequence. Its specificity is not known. The data derive from a study of T cell repertoires and HLA-DP antigens. Study-wide points: Against both alloantigens, CD137+ clonality was similar, roughly 0.39. Average cumulative frequency of previously undetected clones was over 30% against one allele and less than 55% against the other.

The length of the CDR3 is 14 residues. The ends lost 6 bases at V and 4 bases at J; junction bases unmatched: 5. Germline V gene sequence: CDR1 MDHEN, CDR2 SYDVKM. Data came from immunoSEQ multiplex PCR; TCRdb stores just in-frame clones and leaves some out. The top ten clones hold about 1.7% of a sample with some 89,000 clones, about 89% of them seen once. The TCR was taken from a man aged 50 or older in good health and CMV-seronegative. The source material was CD4+ T cells from PBMCs. This chain connects TRBV28 to TRBJ1-2; 10 bases map to TRBD1. CDR3 in DNA: TGTGCCAGCAGACCGGGACAGGGGCTCTATGGCTACACCTTC. Translated: CASRPGQGLYGYTF.